This TCR beta chain appears in the sequencing data of a study of shared clonotypes between healthy human individuals (TCRdb year 2020). For the wider study: Three men and a couple of women, aged 18 to 49 years, made up the cohort. Libraries were prepared and TCR repertoires were sequenced by different laboratories using diverse techniques, in order to increase sequencing depth and limit assay-specific biases. To estimate repertoire size and how much clonotypes are shared between individuals, the study performed deep sequencing of blood TCR repertoires from a few healthy adults. Per donor, leukapheresis produced somewhere between about 0.94 and 9 billion PBMCs. For each donor, CD4 naive and CD4 memory were each run on three plates, CD8 naive on two plates, and CD8 memory on one plate.

Using the deep immunoSEQ assay, TCR CDR3 regions were amplified from genomic DNA by multiplex PCR. Extracted genomic DNA from each cell subset was spread evenly across all wells of several immunoSEQ 96-well plates, with each plate serving as a replicate. For sorted subsets, around 200 ng genomic DNA, equal to approximately 30,000 T cell genomes, was loaded into each replicate PCR. The purified libraries were quantified using a Qubit 3.0 fluorometer, sized with a Bioanalyzer 2100, and then quantified again using the KAPA Library Quantification kit. A separate single-read 150-cycle Illumina NextSeq 550 flow cell was used to sequence each immunoSEQ 96-well plate. Per the source publication's procedure: Because the immunoSEQ output included only junctional sequences and no quality scores, the filtering could not be the same as the filtering used for full-length reads. Sequences were annotated with PyIR, a Python wrapper for IgBLAST v1.9, using IMGT germline references to assign V/J genes and CDR3. Any read was removed if the V/J assignment was weak (E-value above 1e-6), the CDR3 was missing, or the read contained stop codons, out-of-frame junctions, or ambiguous translated residues. V3J clonotypes were defined as sequences sharing the same inferred V gene, J gene, and CDR3 amino acid sequence. The percentage overlap between two repertoires was calculated by dividing the number of shared unique clonotypes by the size of the smaller repertoire. Richness of each repertoire was evaluated using RTK rarefaction, the Chao1 estimator, and Recon v2.1 estimates of unobserved clonotypes. Generation probabilities were computed with OLGA for all TCRbeta clonotypes obtained by the gDNA method from several donors. TCRdb re-hosts the immuneACCESS table, in-frame sequences only. Its copies lack some clones; in the studies checked, an unresolved V gene accounts for under half of them, and the cause for the rest is not known. That table furnishes V, J and clone size, whereas the DNA furnished D and trimming. The sample yields about 2.3 million clones; roughly 90% were counted once. The ten largest make up 0.37% of the sample.

The donors were healthy, HIV-negative adults with no recently reported acute infections or vaccinations. Every donor was a Caucasian adult living in Nashville, Tennessee, USA. CD4+ T cells were enriched by magnetic negative selection, after which naive cells were positively selected on CD45RA and the negative fraction was taken as the memory subset. After blood collection by leukapheresis, PBMCs were isolated using Ficoll-Histopaque density gradient centrifugation and then cryopreserved in the vapor phase of liquid nitrogen. Analytical flow cytometry was used to check the purity and quantity of every magnetically sorted T cell population. Genomic DNA was isolated from each sorted fraction and quantified by UV absorbance on a Nanodrop 2000c. Overall study results and their limits: Rarefaction of sorted-subset datasets indicated incomplete sequencing despite the large sequencing depth. Naive subsets generally had larger estimated clonotype richness than memory subsets. Pairwise subsampling indicated that sequencing depth was expected to affect the degree of clonotype sharing among donors. About 5% of naive CD4, 3.5% of naive CD8, roughly 2.5% of memory CD4, and about 0.4% of memory CD8 clonotypes were shared across several donors. The small number of donors limited the genetic and exposure-history diversity represented. Compared with non-shared clonotypes, clonotypes shared by all four sorted-subset donors had higher generation probabilities. Sampling was limited to blood, and TCR repertoires in tissue likely differ from TCR repertoires in blood.

Points on this clone: This clone's antigen is unknown. Nothing much larger sits one base from this clone, and base qualities are not available.

V is pruned by 4 bases and J by 7 bases, leaving 7 bases of the junction without a gene match. Based on the germline V gene, the CDR1 and CDR2 sequences are SGHRS and YFSETQ. The CDR3 sequence holds 14 residues, the cysteine and phenylalanine included. The sequence is cut down to CDR3 DNA, 42 bases in frame from base 1. The sample taken for sequencing was naive CD4+ T cells from PBMCs. This sample's cell subset or site label indicates: CD45RA+ positively selected. The rearranged chain carries TRBV5-1 and TRBJ2-2, and 7 bases in between align with TRBD2. The sequence derives from a man aged 18 to 30 in good health. Some clones in this sample may be carry-over from other donors' samples. This receptor has the CDR3 CASSLERGGGELFF. The DNA sequence is as follows: TGCGCCAGCAGCCTTGAGCGGGGCGGCGGGGAGCTGTTTTTT.